This T cell receptor beta chain is from a study of cytomegalovirus exposure and HLA in healthy donors. General study points: A classifier reportedly called cytomegalovirus status with high sensitivity and specificity.

Researchers ran the PCR with 60 Vbeta and 13 Jbeta primers. The table came from immunoSEQ multiplex PCR; TCRdb's copy has only in-frame clones and leaves some out. The sample records about 140,000 clones, roughly three quarters being singletons. V lost 4 bases, J lost 6 bases, and 11 bases lay in between. The CDR3 consists of 13 residues. Germline CDR1 SGHDT, CDR2 YYEEEE. Remarks on this clone: Its antigen remains unidentified.

The V call is TRBV5-6, the J call TRBJ1-5; TRBD1 is a possible D gene (5 bases). Sequencing was done on a sample of PBMCs. The source of this sequence is a female donor in good health and CMV-seronegative. The DNA of the CDR3 is TGTGCCAGCAGCGCCGGTCAGGGTCAGCCCCAGCATTTT. Translation: CASSAGQGQPQHF.